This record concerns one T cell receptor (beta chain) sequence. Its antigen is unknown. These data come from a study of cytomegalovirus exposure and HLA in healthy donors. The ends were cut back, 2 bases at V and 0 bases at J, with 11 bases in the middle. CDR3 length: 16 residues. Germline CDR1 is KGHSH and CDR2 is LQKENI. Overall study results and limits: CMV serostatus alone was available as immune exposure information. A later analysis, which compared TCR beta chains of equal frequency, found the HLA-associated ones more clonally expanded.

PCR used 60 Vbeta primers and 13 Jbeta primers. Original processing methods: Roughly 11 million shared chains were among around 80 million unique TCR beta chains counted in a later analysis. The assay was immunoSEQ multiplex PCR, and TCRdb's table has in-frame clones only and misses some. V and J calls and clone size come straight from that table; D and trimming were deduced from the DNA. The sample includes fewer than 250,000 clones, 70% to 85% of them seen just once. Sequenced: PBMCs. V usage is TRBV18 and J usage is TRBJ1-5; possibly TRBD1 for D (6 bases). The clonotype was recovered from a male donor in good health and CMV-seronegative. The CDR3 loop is CASSPDQGYSNQPQHF. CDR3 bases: TGTGCCAGCTCACCAGATCAGGGGTATAGCAATCAGCCCCAGCATTTT.